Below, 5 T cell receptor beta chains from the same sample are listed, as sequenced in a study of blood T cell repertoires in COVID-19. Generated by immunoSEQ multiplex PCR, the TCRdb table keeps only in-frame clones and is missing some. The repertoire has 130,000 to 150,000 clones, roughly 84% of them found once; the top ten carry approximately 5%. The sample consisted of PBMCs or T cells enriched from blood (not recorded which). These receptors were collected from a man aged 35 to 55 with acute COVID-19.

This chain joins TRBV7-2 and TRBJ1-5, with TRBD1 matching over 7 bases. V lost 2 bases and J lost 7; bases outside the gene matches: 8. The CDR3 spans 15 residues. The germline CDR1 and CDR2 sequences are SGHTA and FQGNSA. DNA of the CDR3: TGTGCCAGCAGCTTATATGGACAGGTTGGCCAGCCCCAGCATTTT. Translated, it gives CASSLYGQVGQPQHF.

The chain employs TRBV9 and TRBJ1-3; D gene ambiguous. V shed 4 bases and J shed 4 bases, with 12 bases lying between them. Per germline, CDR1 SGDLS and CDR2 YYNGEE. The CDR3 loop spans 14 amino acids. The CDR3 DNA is TGTGCCAGCAGCCCCCTAGAACGCGGAAACACCATATATTTT. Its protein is CASSPLERGNTIYF.

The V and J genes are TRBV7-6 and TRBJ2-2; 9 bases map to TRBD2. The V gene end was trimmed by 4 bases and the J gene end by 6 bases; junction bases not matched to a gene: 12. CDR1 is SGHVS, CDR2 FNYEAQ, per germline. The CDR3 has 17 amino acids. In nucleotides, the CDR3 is TGTGCCAGCAGCTCTCCTCGGCCTAGCGGGGTGCCCGGGGAGCTGTTTTTT. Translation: CASSSPRPSGVPGELFF.

The CDR3 is CASSLAFSGPTYEQYF. CDR3 nucleotides: TGTGCCAGCAGCTTAGCTTTTAGCGGGCCCACCTACGAGCAGTACTTC. The rearrangement uses TRBV7-6 and TRBJ2-7; TRBD2 matches at 7 bases. The CDR3 has 16 residues. The ends lost 0 bases at V and 2 bases at J; junction bases unmatched: 7. The germline V gene encodes CDR1 SGHVS and CDR2 FNYEAQ.

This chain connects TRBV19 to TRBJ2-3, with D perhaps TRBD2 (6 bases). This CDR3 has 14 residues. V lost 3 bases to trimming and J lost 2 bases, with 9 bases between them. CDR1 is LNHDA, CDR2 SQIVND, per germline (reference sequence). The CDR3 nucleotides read TGTGCCAGTAGTATGACTAGACTCACAGATACGCAGTATTTT. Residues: CASSMTRLTDTQYF.